What follows are 27 T cell receptor beta chains derived from one specimen sequenced in a study of blood T cell repertoires in COVID-19. TCRdb's copy holds only in-frame clones and misses some; the assay was immunoSEQ multiplex PCR. The data show 150,000 to 200,000 clones, roughly 80% seen once. Sequenced material: peripheral blood. Source of these receptors: a woman aged 40-49 years with COVID-19, enrolled during active disease.

This chain uses TRBV5-1 with TRBJ1-5; D is uncertain. V was pared by 1 base and J by 8 bases, with 10 bases between. This CDR3 spans 13 amino acids. From germline, CDR1 is SGHRS and CDR2 YFSETQ. The CDR3 spells CASSLFGGEPQHF. For the CDR3, the DNA is TGCGCCAGCAGCTTGTTCGGAGGTGAGCCCCAGCATTTT.

J is TRBJ2-7 and V is TRBV1; the tabulated D call, TRBD2, remains unverified against the DNA. TRBV1 is tagged as a pseudogene. The CDR3 is made up of 16 amino acids. The CDR3 DNA reads TGCACCAGCAGCCAGGGGACTAGCGGGAGGCCCTACGAGCAGTACTTC. Translated: CTSSQGTSGRPYEQYF.

The V gene is TRBV5-1, the J gene TRBJ2-5, with D hard to call. Germline V gene data show CDR1 as SGHRS and CDR2 as YFSETQ. The CDR3 runs to 15 residues. V lost 5 bases and J 4 bases, leaving 18 bases between the germline ends. The CDR3 region has the DNA TGCGCCAGCAGAGCGTCACCCAACGAGAGAGAGACCCAGTACTTC. The encoded protein is CASRASPNERETQYF.

This chain links TRBV7-8 with TRBJ2-7; 7 bases fit TRBD1. This CDR3 comprises 16 residues. J lost 1 base, V lost 5 bases, and 11 bases had no gene match. Germline CDR1 is SGHVS and CDR2 is FQNEAQ. The chain's CDR3 is CASSRGPGQPSYEQYF. CDR3 nucleotides: TGTGCCAGCAGCCGAGGTCCGGGACAGCCTTCCTACGAGCAGTACTTC.

The V and J genes are TRBV5-4 and TRBJ2-7, with TRBD2 matching over 7 bases. Germline-derived CDR1 and CDR2 are SGHNT and YYREEE (reference sequence). The ends lost 4 bases at V and 8 bases at J; junction bases unmatched: 9. This CDR3 has 13 amino acids. The CDR3 DNA is TGTGCCAGCAGCGACCCCTCAGGGACTAAGCAGTACTTC. It codes for CASSDPSGTKQYF.

CDR3 in amino acids: CASSELGTRNDNEQFF. The CDR3 nucleotides are TGTGCCAGCAGTGAACTGGGGACTAGGAATGACAATGAGCAGTTCTTC. This chain uses TRBV2 with TRBJ2-1; TRBD2 matches at 8 bases. The V gene's germline CDR1 is SNHLY and CDR2 FYNNEI. The trim removed 2 bases at V and 5 bases at J, leaving 8 bases unmatched. CDR3 length: 16 residues. The complete variable domain, with remaining parts taken from reference TRBV2 and TRBJ2-1, reads EPEVTQTPSHQVTQMGQEVILRCVPISNHLYFYWYRQILGQKVEFLVSFYNNEISEKSEIFDDQFSVERPDGSNFTLKIRSTKLEDSAMYFCASSELGTRNDNEQFFGPGTRLTVL.

This clone appeared a few times. This chain connects TRBV4-2 to TRBJ2-6; the D gene is possibly TRBD2 (7 bases). V lost 0 bases to trimming and J lost 3 bases, with 12 bases between them. There are 17 residues in the CDR3. The germline CDR1 and CDR2 sequences are LGHNA and YNFKEQ. CDR3 region: CASSQDGGAYGANVLTF. The CDR3 nucleotides are TGTGCCAGCAGCCAAGATGGGGGGGCCTATGGGGCCAACGTCCTGACTTTC.

CDR3 DNA: TGTGCCAGTAGTTCTGGACATACTAACTATGGCTACACCTTC. Translating it yields CASSSGHTNYGYTF. This rearrangement joins TRBV19 to TRBJ1-2; tentatively, D is TRBD1 (5 bases). The ends were cut back, 5 bases at V and 0 bases at J, with 10 bases in the middle. Germline values: CDR1 LNHDA, CDR2 SQIVND (reference sequence). The CDR3 extends over 14 amino acids.

This clone qualifies as medium-sized. This sequence joins TRBV10-1 and TRBJ2-1, with TRBD2 as a possible D gene (6 bases). Germline-derived CDR1 and CDR2 are WNHNN and SYGVQD (reference sequence). The CDR3 has 13 residues. The V end lost 5 bases, the J end lost 7 bases, and 12 bases lay between the germline ends. DNA of the CDR3: TGCGCCAGCAGTTCCCAGACTAGGAATGAGCAGTTCTTC. It encodes CASSSQTRNEQFF.

The chain combines TRBV6-5 with TRBJ2-3; 9 bases line up with TRBD2. CDR1 and CDR2 from the germline V gene are MNHEY and SVGAGI. The CDR3 is made up of 14 amino acids. Trimming at V came to 2 bases and at J to 7 bases, leaving 4 bases not matched to a gene. CDR3 region: CASSYSGGPYTQYF. Here the CDR3 DNA reads TGTGCCAGCAGTTACAGCGGGGGGCCTTATACGCAGTATTTT.

This rearrangement joins TRBV7-3 to TRBJ2-1; 9 bases are shared with TRBD2. The germline V gene encodes CDR1 SGHTA and CDR2 FQGTGA. With V trimmed by 5 bases and J by 3 bases, 8 bases remained unmatched. CDR3 length: 16 amino acids. In DNA form, the CDR3 reads TGTGCCAGCAGCCTTCGGGCTAGCGGGGACTACAATGAGCAGTTCTTC. Translation: CASSLRASGDYNEQFF.

J is TRBJ1-4 and V is TRBV5-1, with a weak D call TRBD1 (5 bases). The germline V gene has CDR1 SGHRS and CDR2 YFSETQ. The CDR3 totals 13 residues. V lost 4 bases, J lost 6 bases, and 10 bases lay in between. CDR3 in DNA: TGCGCCAGCAGCGCCCAGACAGATGAAAAACTGTTTTTT. Protein sequence: CASSAQTDEKLFF.

This chain uses TRBV5-1 with TRBJ1-5; 7 bases line up with TRBD1. Germline CDR1 SGHRS, CDR2 YFSETQ. V dropped 0 bases and J dropped 2; count of bases not matched to a gene: 11. This CDR3 region has 18 residues. CDR3: CASSLVPGGGIGNQPQHF. In nucleotides, the CDR3 is TGCGCCAGCAGCTTGGTTCCAGGGGGAGGTATTGGCAATCAGCCCCAGCATTTT.

The rearrangement joins TRBV7-2 to TRBJ2-2, with D perhaps matching TRBD2 (6 bases). Germline assignment: CDR1 SGHTA and CDR2 FQGNSA. Trimming pared 5 bases from V and 5 bases from J, leaving 18 bases between. The CDR3 is 16 amino acids. The CDR3 region is CASSRPGGIGTGELFF. In DNA form, the CDR3 reads TGTGCCAGCAGCCGCCCTGGGGGGATAGGAACCGGGGAGCTGTTTTTT. Complete variable domain (other parts from reference TRBV7-2 and TRBJ2-2): GAGVSQSPSNKVTEKGKDVELRCDPISGHTALYWYRQSLGQGLEFLIYFQGNSAPDKSGLPSDRFSAERTGGSVSTLTIQRTQQEDSAVYLCASSRPGGIGTGELFFGEGSRLTVL.

This sequence joins TRBV6-4 and TRBJ1-6; D ambiguous. Germline CDR1 reads MRHNA; CDR2 reads SNTAGT. The germline V and J ends were trimmed by 6 bases and 4 bases, with 10 bases remaining between them. CDR3 length equals 14 residues. The CDR3 is CASSLEAYNSPLHF. The CDR3 coding sequence is TGTGCCAGCAGCCTGGAGGCTTATAATTCACCCCTCCACTTT.

The table lists this clone with a few counts. This sequence joins TRBV18 and TRBJ1-6; D possibly corresponds to TRBD1 (6 bases). Trimming removed 5 bases at V and 10 bases at J, with 18 bases between. This CDR3 has 15 amino acids. Germline values: CDR1 KGHSH, CDR2 LQKENI. The chain's CDR3 is CASSTRQESRSPLHF. The DNA of the CDR3 is TGTGCCAGCTCAACTAGACAGGAGTCCCGCTCACCCCTCCACTTT.

The chain links TRBV4-1 to TRBJ1-1; no clear D gene. Germline V gene sequence: CDR1 MGHRA, CDR2 YSYEKL. The CDR3 is made up of 14 amino acids. V shed 4 bases and J shed 0 bases, with 9 bases lying between them. This CDR3 reads CASSPRAVNTEAFF. The DNA for the CDR3 is TGCGCCAGCAGCCCAAGAGCGGTGAACACTGAAGCTTTCTTT.

This clone was picked up a small number of times. This chain connects TRBV7-9 to TRBJ2-1, with a tentative D call TRBD2 (7 bases). CDR1 SEHNR and CDR2 FQNEAQ come from the germline V gene (reference sequence). The CDR3 covers 19 residues. V dropped 5 bases and J dropped 0 bases, with 23 bases sitting between them. CDR3 residues: CASSPAGRGPFSSYNEQFF. In DNA, the CDR3 is TGTGCCAGCAGCCCAGCCGGGCGGGGGCCCTTCAGCTCCTACAATGAGCAGTTCTTC.

This clone was recorded a few times. V gene TRBV7-2 combines with J gene TRBJ2-7, with D tentatively TRBD2 (7 bases). The germline gives CDR1 SGHTA, CDR2 FQGNSA. This CDR3 contains 16 residues. V was cut by 5 bases and J by 1 base, with 18 bases left in between. CDR3 residues: CASSRPRGGTSYEQYF. CDR3 in DNA: TGTGCCAGCAGCCGGCCGAGGGGGGGTACGTCCTACGAGCAGTACTTC.

This clone came up a few times. The same CDR3 can be traced to other DNA sequences in this sample. This chain uses TRBV12-3 or TRBV12-4 with TRBJ2-5; TRBD2 might be the D (5 bases). CDR3 size: 13 residues. The V end lost 3 bases, the J end lost 5 bases, and 10 bases lay between the germline ends. This CDR3 reads CASSFRGEETQYF. The DNA of the CDR3 is TGTGCCAGCAGTTTTCGGGGAGAGGAGACCCAGTACTTC.

The chain has TRBV25-1 and TRBJ2-1; 10 bases are a match to TRBD2. The CDR3 covers 18 residues. With 2 bases clipped from V and 0 bases from J, the junction kept 7 bases outside the gene matches. CDR1 and CDR2 from the germline V gene are MGHDK and SYGVNS. CDR3 DNA sequence: TGTGCCAGCAGTGAAGATTGGGCTAGCGGGAGCTCCTACAATGAGCAGTTCTTC. Its protein product is CASSEDWASGSSYNEQFF.

The chain is built from TRBV5-8 and TRBJ1-2; TRBD1 aligns across 8 bases. The CDR3 consists of 14 residues. Germline lookup yields CDR1 SGHTS and CDR2 YDEGEE. V dropped 4 bases and J dropped 6; count of bases not matched to a gene: 8. CDR3 in amino acids: CASSPGQGDNGYTF. DNA for the CDR3: TGTGCCAGCAGCCCCGGACAGGGCGATAATGGCTACACCTTC.

This clone was counted only a few times. The CDR3 reads CASSSNAGDYYEQYF. CDR3 in DNA: TGTGCCAGCAGCTCAAACGCAGGGGACTACTACGAGCAGTACTTC. The chain links TRBV7-2 to TRBJ2-7, with D possibly being TRBD2 (7 bases). CDR3 length: 15 amino acids. Germline CDR1 SGHTA, CDR2 FQGNSA. Trimming left V 4 bases short and J 3 bases short, with 16 bases between.

The rearrangement uses TRBV25-1 and TRBJ2-2; the match to TRBD1 covers 8 bases. V lost 4 bases, J lost 7 bases, and 5 bases stayed unmatched. Germline V gives CDR1 MGHDK, CDR2 SYGVNS. The CDR3 is 14 residues long. The CDR3 nucleotides read TGTGCCAGCAGTGTGATACAGGGGGACGGGGAGCTGTTTTTT. It codes for CASSVIQGDGELFF.

J is TRBJ2-5 and V is TRBV7-8, with TRBD2 matching over 7 bases. The CDR3 totals 16 residues. Per germline, CDR1 SGHVS and CDR2 FQNEAQ. J lost 4 bases, V lost 5 bases, and 13 bases had no gene match. The CDR3 reads CASSPRLTSNGETQYF. DNA of the CDR3: TGTGCCAGCAGCCCCCGACTGACTAGCAATGGAGAGACCCAGTACTTC.

V and J are TRBV7-9 and TRBJ2-7; 8 nucleotides align to TRBD2. V lost 1 base, J lost 1 base, and 3 bases stayed unmatched. CDR1 is SEHNR and CDR2 is FQNEAQ in the germline V gene (reference sequence). The CDR3 contains 15 residues. CDR3 in amino acids: CASSLGGGLSYEQYF. CDR3 in DNA: TGTGCCAGCAGCTTAGGCGGGGGGCTATCCTACGAGCAGTACTTC.

The chain is built from TRBV2 and TRBJ2-5; no firm D call. Looked up from germline, CDR1 is SNHLY and CDR2 is FYNNEI. V dropped 2 bases and J dropped 2 bases, with 12 bases sitting between them. The CDR3 is 15 amino acids. CDR3 residues: CASSEFTVLQETQYF. The CDR3 bases are TGTGCCAGCAGTGAATTCACGGTTTTACAAGAGACCCAGTACTTC.